This TCR beta chain was recovered during a study of vaccination effects on CD4 cells after COVID-19. TCRdb keeps only in-frame clones here, not all; method: immunoSEQ multiplex PCR. Among tens of thousands of clones listed, 77% were seen once. Using viral peptide pools, the ViraFEST assay grew out antigen-specific CD4+ T cells prior to sequencing. It was after roughly 11 days of culture that CD4+ T cells were isolated. PCR showed that the person got SARS-CoV-2 infection at some point between March and December 2020. A half-medium replacement with IL-2 medium was carried out on days 3 and 7. The length of the CDR3 is 13 residues. CDR1 is GTSNPN, CDR2 SVGIG, per germline (reference sequence). V gave up 0 bases and J gave up 4 bases; unmatched junction bases: 0. Remarks on this clone: Its specificity is not known.

Sequences were derived from CD4+ T cells from PBMCs cultured with HCoV-NL63 spike peptides, sampled before COVID-19 vaccination. This chain connects TRBV30 to TRBJ2-3, with 8 nucleotides matching TRBD1. The source of this sequence is a human donor who had a prior SARS-CoV-2 infection. The CDR3 protein is CAWSVQGADTQYF. CDR3 coding DNA: TGTGCCTGGAGTGTACAGGGGGCAGATACGCAGTATTTT.